These 12 T cell receptor beta chains were sequenced from one sample in a study of blood T cells in healthy people across ages. A second PCR, run for about 6 to 11 cycles, used a sample-barcoded 5' primer plus a J-beta primer mix. One entry per CDR3 protein, called by TCRdb with MiXCR from the 5' RACE reads. This table has approximately 730,000 distinct CDR3 sequences, about 40% appearing once. Sequencing was carried out using blood. These TCRs come from a woman aged 55-69 years in good health.

The chain is built from TRBV6-1 and TRBJ2-1, with 9 bases that match TRBD2. CDR3 size: 17 residues. Germline V gene lookup returns CDR1 MNHNS and CDR2 SASEGT. Germline trimming cut 5 bases from V and 2 bases from J; bases unmatched to any gene: 10. In nucleotides, the CDR3 is TGTGCCAGCAGTCTCCAGCGGGAGGTCTATACCTACAATGAGCAGTTCTTC. Protein: CASSLQREVYTYNEQFF.

V and J are TRBV3-1 and TRBJ2-1; maybe TRBD2 (5 bases). The germline V gene encodes CDR1 LGHDT and CDR2 YNNKEL (reference sequence). The CDR3 contains 13 residues. The V end lost 1 base, the J end lost 7 bases, and 8 bases lay between the germline ends. CDR3 nucleotide sequence: TGTGCCAGCAGCCAAGGACTATTGAATGAGCAGTTCTTC. Translated: CASSQGLLNEQFF.

This clonotype was recorded a few times. This chain connects TRBV20-1 to TRBJ2-5; 10 bases align to TRBD1. Germline values: CDR1 DFQATT, CDR2 SNEGSKA (reference sequence). V was pared by 5 bases and J by 4 bases, with 10 bases of the junction left unmatched. This CDR3 comprises 15 residues. CDR3 DNA: TGCAGTGCTCCTTCGGGACAGGGGTTAGGAGAGACCCAGTACTTC. Amino acids: CSAPSGQGLGETQYF.

The chain joins TRBV5-6 to TRBJ1-6, with TRBD1 matching 10 bases. The CDR3 contains 15 residues. Germline V CDR1 and CDR2: SGHDT, YYEEEE. V lost 4 bases and J lost 10; bases outside the gene matches: 8. CDR3 sequence: CASSETGTGASPLHF. In DNA form, the CDR3 reads TGTGCCAGCAGCGAAACCGGGACAGGGGCCTCACCCCTCCACTTT.

In this sample, this clonotype turned up a few times. The rearrangement links TRBV28 to TRBJ2-7; tentative D call: TRBD2 (6 bases). Germline V lookup: CDR1 MDHEN, CDR2 SYDVKM. V shed 3 bases and J shed 0 bases, with 9 bases lying between them. The CDR3 spans 14 residues. The CDR3 spells CASSFSGPSYEQYF. CDR3 bases: TGTGCCAGCAGTTTTAGCGGCCCCTCCTACGAGCAGTACTTC.

This clonotype was counted only a few times. V and J are TRBV6-5 and TRBJ1-1; 8 nucleotides align to TRBD1. In germline, CDR1 is MNHEY, CDR2 SVGAGI. Trimming removed 7 bases from V and 6 bases from J; junction bases left unmatched: 7. The CDR3 consists of 13 residues. This CDR3 reads CASTSDRGAEAFF. The CDR3 nucleotides read TGTGCCAGCACCAGTGACAGGGGAGCTGAAGCTTTCTTT.

V gene TRBV14 combines with J gene TRBJ2-1; 7 positions agree with TRBD2. The CDR3 has 15 residues. Germline CDR1 and CDR2: SGHDN and FVKESK. The junction had 11 bases not matched to a gene; V was cut back by 3 bases and J by 9 bases. The CDR3 loop is CASSQISGARGEQFF. The CDR3 nucleotides read TGTGCCAGCAGCCAGATCAGCGGGGCGAGGGGTGAGCAGTTCTTC.

The chain has TRBV15 and TRBJ2-3; D unclear. In germline, CDR1 is LNHNV, CDR2 YYDKDF (reference sequence). Trimming took off 4 bases at V and 2 bases at J, with 13 bases between the two ends. The CDR3 is made up of 15 amino acids. CDR3 bases: TGTGCCACCAGCACCTCTAGGACGGTCACAGATACGCAGTATTTT. Amino acids: CATSTSRTVTDTQYF.

This clonotype was seen more than once but under ten times. The gene calls are TRBV14 and TRBJ2-1; TRBD2 matches at 8 bases. The CDR3 has 17 amino acids. Germline assignment: CDR1 SGHDN and CDR2 FVKESK. V was pared by 1 base and J by 6 bases, with 11 bases of the junction left unmatched. CDR3 in DNA: TGTGCCAGCAGCCAAGTAATTAGTACTAGCGGAATCAATGAGCAGTTCTTC. Protein product: CASSQVISTSGINEQFF. Using reference TRBV14 and TRBJ2-1 for the parts outside the CDR3, the full variable domain is EAGVTQFPSHSVIEKGQTVTLRCDPISGHDNLYWYRRVMGKEIKFLLHFVKESKQDESGMPNNRFLAERTGGTYSTLKVQPAELEDSGVYFCASSQVISTSGINEQFFGPGTRLTVL.

This clonotype was picked up many times. The V gene is TRBV29-1, the J gene TRBJ1-2; 7 bases line up with TRBD1. The junction had 5 bases not matched to a gene; V was cut back by 4 bases and J by 3 bases. The CDR3 sequence is 13 residues long. Germline CDR1 reads SQVTM; CDR2 reads ANQGSEA. The chain's CDR3 is CSVADGTDYGYTF. The CDR3 DNA is TGCAGCGTTGCTGACGGGACAGACTATGGCTACACCTTC.

This clonotype has a count of ten or more. The genes are TRBV7-6 and TRBJ1-1, with 9 bases identical to TRBD1. With 4 bases clipped from V and 0 bases from J, the junction kept 6 bases outside the gene matches. This CDR3 has 16 residues. Germline assignment: CDR1 SGHVS and CDR2 FNYEAQ. CDR3 region: CASSYGQGTMNTEAFF. In DNA form, the CDR3 reads TGTGCCAGCAGCTACGGACAGGGGACGATGAACACTGAAGCTTTCTTT.

This clonotype has only a few counts. V usage is TRBV9 and J usage is TRBJ2-5; no clear D gene. CDR1 is SGDLS, CDR2 YYNGEE, per germline. V gave up 3 bases and J gave up 2 bases, with 8 bases separating them. This CDR3 comprises 13 residues. CDR3 DNA: TGTGCCAGCAGCGGAGGTCAGCAAGAGACCCAGTACTTC. Its protein product is CASSGGQQETQYF.